Listed below are T cell receptor beta chains from one sample, sequenced in a study of blood T cell repertoires in COVID-19. Profiled with immunoSEQ multiplex PCR; TCRdb holds only in-frame clones, not every one. The sample lists 140,000 or so clones; about 87% were seen once. The specimen sequenced was peripheral blood. These receptors all come from a human donor with COVID-19, enrolled during active disease. The donor label of this sample is uncertain. Each CDR3 is given with its conserved first and last residue. D genes are given only for firm matches. Clone size is not always given. Where it is, it says once, few, many or a class for expanded clones.

d_call,j_call,clone_size,v_call,cdr3_nt,cdr3_aa
-,TRBJ2-3,-,TRBV5-1,TGCGCCAGCAGCAGCCTAGCGATAGATACGCAGTATTTT,CASSSLAIDTQYF
-,TRBJ1-1,-,TRBV18,TGTGCCAGCTCACCTCAGGGGCGCGACACTGAAGCTTTCTTT,CASSPQGRDTEAFF
-,TRBJ2-7,-,TRBV18,TGTGCCAGCTCACCACCGGCAGGGGTTGCCTACGAGCAGTACTTC,CASSPPAGVAYEQYF
-,TRBJ1-4,-,TRBV7-6,TGTGCCAGCAGCACCGAACAGGGTGAAAAACTGTTTTTT,CASSTEQGEKLFF
TRBD1,TRBJ1-1,-,TRBV11-2,TGTGCCAGCAGCCCCGGACAGGGGGCTAACACTGAAGCTTTCTTT,CASSPGQGANTEAFF
TRBD2,TRBJ2-3,-,TRBV6-2/TRBV6-3,TGTGCCAGCAGTTACGAACGGGGGGGATCTGATACGCAGTATTTT,CASSYERGGSDTQYF
-,TRBJ2-5,-,TRBV2,TGTGCCAGCGGTCGGGGACTCGTGCTTGGGGAGACCCAGTACTTC,CASGRGLVLGETQYF
TRBD1,TRBJ2-3,-,TRBV13,TGTGCCAGCAGTTTACTCCGGGACAGGGAAGGAGATACGCAGTATTTT,CASSLLRDREGDTQYF
-,TRBJ2-2,few,TRBV23-1,TGCGCCAGCAGTCTCCTCACAGGTCATCCCGGGGAGCTGTTTTTT,CASSLLTGHPGELFF
-,TRBJ1-1,-,TRBV30,TGTGCCTGGATTGCGGGAGGCACTGAAGCTTTCTTT,CAWIAGGTEAFF
-,TRBJ1-6,-,TRBV4-1,TGCGCCAGCAGCCGCGGGGCCACTAATTCACCCCTCCACTTT,CASSRGATNSPLHF
TRBD1,TRBJ1-6,-,TRBV30,TGTGCCTGGAGTTCCACCGGGACAGGGCTCCCCTATAATTCACCCCTCCACTTT,CAWSSTGTGLPYNSPLHF
-,TRBJ2-7,-,TRBV2,TGTGCCAGCAGTCCCGGGGGAAGCTCCTACGAGCAGTACTTC,CASSPGGSSYEQYF
-,TRBJ2-1,-,TRBV3-1/TRBV3-2,TGTGCCAGCAGCCAAGATCGGGAAGGGTGGAATGAGCAGTTCTTC,CASSQDREGWNEQFF
-,TRBJ2-5,once,TRBV19,TGTGCCAGTAGTCGCCGCCCCGAGGAAGGTACGTCAGAGACCCAGTACTTC,CASSRRPEEGTSETQYF
TRBD2,TRBJ2-3,-,TRBV7-9,TGTGCCAGCAGCTCGGTAGTCGGAGCGGGGGACGCCACAGATACGCAGTATTTT,CASSSVVGAGDATDTQYF
TRBD1,TRBJ2-6,-,TRBV6-1,TGTGCCAGCAGTGACTTGGGACAGGTATTCTCTGGGGCCAACGTCCTGACTTTC,CASSDLGQVFSGANVLTF
-,TRBJ1-1,few,TRBV18,TGTGCCAGCTCGCTAGGAGGGGAGGCTGAAGCTTTCTTT,CASSLGGEAEAFF
TRBD1,TRBJ1-5,-,TRBV19,TGTGCCAGTAGTATCGAGAACAGGGGAAATCAGCCCCAGCATTTT,CASSIENRGNQPQHF
TRBD2,TRBJ2-7,-,TRBV4-1,TGCGCCAGCAGCCGCCTAGCGGGGGGGCAGGACGAGCAGTACTTC,CASSRLAGGQDEQYF
-,TRBJ1-2,-,TRBV6-5,TGTGCCAGCAAACCGACAGAAATGTATGGCTACACCTTC,CASKPTEMYGYTF
-,TRBJ1-1,few,TRBV5-5,TGTGCCAGCAGCTTGGAACAGAACACTGAAGCTTTCTTT,CASSLEQNTEAFF